This T cell receptor (beta chain) came from a study of PD-L1 blockade in urothelial cancer. V shed 5 bases and J 5 bases; nucleotides not matched to a gene: 6. Germline CDR1 is MNHEY and CDR2 is SMNVEV (reference sequence). This CDR3 spans 14 amino acids. Libraries were prepared by immunoSEQ multiplex PCR; TCRdb keeps only in-frame clonotypes and omits some of them. This repertoire shows approximately 46,000 clones, 70% to 90% found once; its top ten account for about 8%. The material was PBMCs, obtained around atezolizumab (anti-PD-L1) treatment. The gene calls are TRBV27 and TRBJ2-3; 8 nucleotides match TRBD1. The clonotype originates from a man aged 55 to 70 with urothelial cancer. CDR3 protein: CASSPDREVDTQYF. DNA for the CDR3: TGTGCCAGCAGTCCGGACAGGGAAGTAGATACGCAGTATTTT.